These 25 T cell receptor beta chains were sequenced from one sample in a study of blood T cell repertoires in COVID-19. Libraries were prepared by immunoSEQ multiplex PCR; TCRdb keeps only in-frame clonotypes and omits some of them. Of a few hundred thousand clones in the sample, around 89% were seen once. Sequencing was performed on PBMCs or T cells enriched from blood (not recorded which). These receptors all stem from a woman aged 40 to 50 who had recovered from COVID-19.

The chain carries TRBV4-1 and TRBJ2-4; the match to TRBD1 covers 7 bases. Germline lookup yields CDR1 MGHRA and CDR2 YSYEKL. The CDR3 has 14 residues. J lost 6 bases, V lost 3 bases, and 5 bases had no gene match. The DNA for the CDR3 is TGCGCCAGCAGCCATCCCGACAGGGCAAACATTCAGTACTTC. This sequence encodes CASSHPDRANIQYF.

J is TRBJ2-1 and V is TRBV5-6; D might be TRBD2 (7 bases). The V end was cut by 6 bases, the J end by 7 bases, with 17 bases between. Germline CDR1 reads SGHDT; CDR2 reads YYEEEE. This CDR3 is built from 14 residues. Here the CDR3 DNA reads TGTGCCAGCACCCGGGGGGACAATATAAATGAGCAGTTCTTC. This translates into CASTRGDNINEQFF.

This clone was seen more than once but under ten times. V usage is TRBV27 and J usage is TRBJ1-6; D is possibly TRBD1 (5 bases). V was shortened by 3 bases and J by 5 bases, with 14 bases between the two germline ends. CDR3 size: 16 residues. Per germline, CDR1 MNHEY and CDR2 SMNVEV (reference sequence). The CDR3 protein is CASSFKGNLNNSPLHF. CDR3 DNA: TGTGCCAGCAGTTTTAAGGGGAACCTTAATAATTCACCCCTCCACTTT.

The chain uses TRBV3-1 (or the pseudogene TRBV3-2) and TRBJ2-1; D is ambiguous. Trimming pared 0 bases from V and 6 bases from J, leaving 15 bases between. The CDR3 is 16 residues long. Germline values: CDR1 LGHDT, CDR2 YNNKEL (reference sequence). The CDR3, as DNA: TGTGCCAGCAGCCAAGATTCGGGTACTACGTTCAATGAGCAGTTCTTC. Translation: CASSQDSGTTFNEQFF.

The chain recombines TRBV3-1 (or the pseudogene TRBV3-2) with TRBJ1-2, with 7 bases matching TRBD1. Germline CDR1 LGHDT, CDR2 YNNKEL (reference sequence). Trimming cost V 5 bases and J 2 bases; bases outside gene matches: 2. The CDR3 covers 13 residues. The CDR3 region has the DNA TGTGCCAGCAGCTCGGGACAGAACTATGGCTACACCTTC. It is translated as CASSSGQNYGYTF.

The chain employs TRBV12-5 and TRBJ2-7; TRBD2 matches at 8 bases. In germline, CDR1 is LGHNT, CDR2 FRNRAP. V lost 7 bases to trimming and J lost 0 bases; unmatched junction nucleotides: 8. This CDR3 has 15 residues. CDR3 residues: CASAAVTSVSYEQYF. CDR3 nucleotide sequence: TGTGCTAGTGCCGCGGTGACTAGCGTCTCCTACGAGCAGTACTTC.

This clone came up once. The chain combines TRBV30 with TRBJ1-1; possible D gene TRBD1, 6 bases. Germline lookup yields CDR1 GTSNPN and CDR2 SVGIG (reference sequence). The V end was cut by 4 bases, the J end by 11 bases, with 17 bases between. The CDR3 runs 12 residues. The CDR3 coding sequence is TGTGCCTGGATAGGTCCTGGGGGCTATGCTTTCTTT. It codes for CAWIGPGGYAFF. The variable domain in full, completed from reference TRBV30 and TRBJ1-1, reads SQTIHQWPATLVQPVGSPLSLECTVEGTSNPNLYWYRQAAGRGLQLLFYSVGIGQISSEVPQNLSASRPQDRQFILSSKKLLLSDSGFYLCAWIGPGGYAFFGQGTRLTVV.

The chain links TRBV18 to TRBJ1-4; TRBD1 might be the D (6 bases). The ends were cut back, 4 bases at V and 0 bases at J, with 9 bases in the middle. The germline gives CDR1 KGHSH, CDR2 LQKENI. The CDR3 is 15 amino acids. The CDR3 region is CASSRDTATNEKLFF. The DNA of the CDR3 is TGTGCCAGCTCACGGGACACCGCAACTAATGAAAAACTGTTTTTT.

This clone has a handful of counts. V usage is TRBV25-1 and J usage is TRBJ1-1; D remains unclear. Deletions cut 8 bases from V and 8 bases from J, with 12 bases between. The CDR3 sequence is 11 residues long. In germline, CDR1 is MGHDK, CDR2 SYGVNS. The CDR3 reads CASFWANEAFF. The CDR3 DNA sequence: TGTGCCAGCTTTTGGGCAAACGAAGCTTTCTTT.

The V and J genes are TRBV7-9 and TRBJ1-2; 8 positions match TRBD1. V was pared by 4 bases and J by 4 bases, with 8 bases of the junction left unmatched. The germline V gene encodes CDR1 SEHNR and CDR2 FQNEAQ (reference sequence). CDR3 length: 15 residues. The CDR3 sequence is CASSSLTGGAYGYTF. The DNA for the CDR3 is TGTGCCAGCAGCTCCTTAACAGGGGGAGCCTATGGCTACACCTTC.

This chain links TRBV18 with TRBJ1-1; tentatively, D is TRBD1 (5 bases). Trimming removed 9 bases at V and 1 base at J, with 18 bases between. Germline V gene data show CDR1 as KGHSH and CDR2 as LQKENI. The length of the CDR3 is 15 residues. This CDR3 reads CASPTPGLPNTEAFF. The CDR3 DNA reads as TGTGCCAGTCCTACGCCGGGACTGCCGAACACTGAAGCTTTCTTT.

The CDR3 here is CASSPRTGGLNTEAFF. CDR3 in DNA: TGTGCCAGCTCACCGCGGACAGGGGGCTTGAACACTGAAGCTTTCTTT. This sequence joins TRBV18 and TRBJ1-1; 11 positions agree with TRBD1. The CDR3 covers 16 residues. CDR1 is KGHSH, CDR2 LQKENI, per germline. The trim removed 3 bases at V and 0 bases at J, leaving 3 bases unmatched. The full variable domain, with the rest looked up from reference TRBV18 and TRBJ1-1, is NAGVMQNPRHLVRRRGQEARLRCSPMKGHSHVYWYRQLPEEGLKFMVYLQKENIIDESGMPKERFSAEFPKEGPSILRIQQVVRGDSAAYFCASSPRTGGLNTEAFFGQGTRLTVV.

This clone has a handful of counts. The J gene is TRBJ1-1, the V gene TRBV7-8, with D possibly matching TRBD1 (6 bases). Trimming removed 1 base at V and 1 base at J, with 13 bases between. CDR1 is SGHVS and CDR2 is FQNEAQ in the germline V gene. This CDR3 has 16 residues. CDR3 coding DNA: TGTGCCAGCAGCTTAGGCTACGGGACAAGGAACACTGAAGCTTTCTTT. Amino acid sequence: CASSLGYGTRNTEAFF.

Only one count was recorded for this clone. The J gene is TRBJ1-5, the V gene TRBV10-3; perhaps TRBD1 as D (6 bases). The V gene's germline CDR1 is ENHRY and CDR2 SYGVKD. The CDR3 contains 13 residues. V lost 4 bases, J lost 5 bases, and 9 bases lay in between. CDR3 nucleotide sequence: TGTGCCATCAGTGCAGGGGATTATCAGCCCCAGCATTTT. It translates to CAISAGDYQPQHF.

CDR3 amino acids: CASSLATDFYSTDTQYF. For the CDR3, the DNA is TGTGCCAGCAGTTTAGCGACAGATTTTTATAGCACAGATACGCAGTATTTT. V gene TRBV27 combines with J gene TRBJ2-3, with a tentative D call TRBD1 (5 bases). V shed 2 bases and J shed 0 bases, with 15 bases lying between them. Germline CDR1 and CDR2: MNHEY and SMNVEV (reference sequence). The CDR3 loop spans 17 amino acids.

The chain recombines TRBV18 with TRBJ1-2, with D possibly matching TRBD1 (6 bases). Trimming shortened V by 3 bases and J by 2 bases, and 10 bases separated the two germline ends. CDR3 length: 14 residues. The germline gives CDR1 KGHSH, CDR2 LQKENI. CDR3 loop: CASSPTGQNYGYTF. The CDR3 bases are TGTGCCAGCTCACCCACGGGACAAAACTATGGCTACACCTTC.

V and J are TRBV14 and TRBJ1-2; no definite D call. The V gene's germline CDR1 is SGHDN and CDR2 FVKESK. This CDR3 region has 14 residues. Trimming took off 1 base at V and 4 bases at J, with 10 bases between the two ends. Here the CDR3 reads CASSQAAGFYGYTF. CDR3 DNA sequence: TGTGCCAGCAGCCAAGCAGCGGGTTTCTATGGCTACACCTTC.

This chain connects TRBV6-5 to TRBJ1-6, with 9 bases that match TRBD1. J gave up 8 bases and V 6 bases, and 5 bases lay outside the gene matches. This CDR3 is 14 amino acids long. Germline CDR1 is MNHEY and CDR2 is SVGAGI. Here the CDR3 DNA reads TGTGCCAGCAGGTCCGGGACAGGGTATTCACCCCTCCACTTT. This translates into CASRSGTGYSPLHF.

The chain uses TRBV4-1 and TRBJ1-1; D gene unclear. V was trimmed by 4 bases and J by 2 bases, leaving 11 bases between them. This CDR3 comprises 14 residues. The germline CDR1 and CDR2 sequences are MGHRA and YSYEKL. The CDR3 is CASSPYRDNTEAFF. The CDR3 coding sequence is TGCGCCAGCAGCCCTTACAGAGATAACACTGAAGCTTTCTTT.

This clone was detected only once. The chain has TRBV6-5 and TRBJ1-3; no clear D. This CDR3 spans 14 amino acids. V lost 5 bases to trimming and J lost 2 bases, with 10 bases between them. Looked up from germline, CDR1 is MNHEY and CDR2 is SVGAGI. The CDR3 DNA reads TGTGCCAGCAGTACGTCTCTAACTGGAAACACCATATATTTT. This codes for CASSTSLTGNTIYF.

CDR3 sequence (DNA): TGTGCCAGCAGTCCACGGGTAGACACTGAAGCTTTCTTT. Protein product: CASSPRVDTEAFF. The chain combines TRBV11-2 with TRBJ1-1; D not resolved. This CDR3 is built from 13 residues. Germline loops: CDR1 SGHAT, CDR2 FQNNGV. Between the trimmed V and J ends, which lost 6 bases and 3 bases, there was a span of 11 bases.

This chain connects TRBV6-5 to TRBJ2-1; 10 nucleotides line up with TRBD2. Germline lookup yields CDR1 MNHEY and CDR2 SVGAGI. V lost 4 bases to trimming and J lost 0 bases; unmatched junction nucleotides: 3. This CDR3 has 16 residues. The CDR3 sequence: CASSWTSGGSYNEQFF. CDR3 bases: TGTGCCAGCAGTTGGACTAGCGGAGGCTCCTACAATGAGCAGTTCTTC.

CDR3 in DNA: TGTGCCAGCAGTTTGGAGTCAGGGGTTCCCTACGAGCAGTACTTC. The encoded protein is CASSLESGVPYEQYF. This chain joins TRBV27 and TRBJ2-7, with D possibly matching TRBD1 (6 bases). The CDR3 sequence is 15 residues long. V was clipped by 3 bases and J by 2 bases, with 14 bases between them. The germline V gene has CDR1 MNHEY and CDR2 SMNVEV (reference sequence).

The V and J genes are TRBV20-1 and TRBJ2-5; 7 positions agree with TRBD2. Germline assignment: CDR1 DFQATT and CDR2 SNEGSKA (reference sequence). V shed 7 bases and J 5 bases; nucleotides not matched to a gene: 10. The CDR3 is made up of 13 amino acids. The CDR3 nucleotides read TGCAGTGTTAGTGGGAGGGGAGTGGAGACCCAGTACTTC. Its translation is CSVSGRGVETQYF.

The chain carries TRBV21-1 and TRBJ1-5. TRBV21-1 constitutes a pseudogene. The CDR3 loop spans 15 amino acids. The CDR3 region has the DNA TGTGCCAGCCCCACCCCGGAGGAGGTGGATCAGCCCCAGCATTTT. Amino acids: CASPTPEEVDQPQHF.